The 7 T cell receptor beta chains in this list originate from one sample, sequenced in a study of OX40 agonist ivuxolimab in advanced cancers. The assay was immunoSEQ multiplex PCR, and TCRdb's table has in-frame clones only and misses some. Of fewer than 90,000 clones listed, more than 85% were seen once; the top ten hold about 2.5%. The source was CD4+ or CD8+ T cells sorted from blood, collected in a trial of the OX40 agonist ivuxolimab. These receptors were taken from an adult with an advanced solid tumor such as melanoma, head and neck, liver or kidney cancer.

This sequence joins TRBV19 and TRBJ2-3; D gene uncertain. Germline assignment: CDR1 LNHDA and CDR2 SQIVND (reference sequence). The CDR3 spans 16 residues. V shed 0 bases and J shed 5 bases, with 15 bases lying between them. CDR3: CASSIDLVLAGDTQYF. CDR3 nucleotides: TGTGCCAGTAGTATAGATCTGGTATTAGCTGGAGATACGCAGTATTTT.

The V call is TRBV19, the J call TRBJ1-2; D is ambiguous. Germline V CDR1 and CDR2: LNHDA, SQIVND (reference sequence). V was cut by 10 bases and J by 4 bases, with 10 bases left in between. The CDR3 is made up of 11 amino acids. The CDR3 sequence is CATLSFYGYTF. CDR3 bases: TGTGCCACCCTCTCCTTCTATGGCTACACCTTC.

V usage is TRBV28 and J usage is TRBJ1-4; D gene ambiguous. Trimming took off 5 bases at V and 5 bases at J, with 6 bases between the two ends. The CDR3 has 12 residues. Per the germline V gene, CDR1 is MDHEN and CDR2 is SYDVKM. CDR3 in DNA: TGTGCCAGCAGTCGGCCCAATGAAAAACTGTTTTTT. Translated, it gives CASSRPNEKLFF. Full variable domain (missing parts from reference TRBV28 and TRBJ1-4): DVKVTQSSRYLVKRTGEKVFLECVQDMDHENMFWYRQDPGLGLRLIYFSYDVKMKEKGDIPEGYSVSREKKERFSLILESASTNQTSMYLCASSRPNEKLFFGSGTQLSVL.

The chain links TRBV10-3 to TRBJ1-2; TRBD1 matches at 7 bases. The CDR3 is 15 amino acids. From germline, CDR1 is ENHRY and CDR2 SYGVKD. V shed 4 bases, J shed 6 bases, and the junction held 11 bases outside the gene matches. The CDR3 is CAISGAGGGIDGYTF. The CDR3, as DNA: TGTGCCATCAGTGGCGCGGGAGGGGGCATAGATGGCTACACCTTC.

The chain recombines TRBV7-3 with TRBJ2-1, with 7 bases identical to TRBD1. The length of the CDR3 is 14 residues. Germline CDR1 reads SGHTA; CDR2 reads FQGTGA. The junction had 0 bases not matched to a gene; V was cut back by 0 bases and J by 4 bases. The CDR3 loop reads CASSLTGQYNEQFF. The DNA of the CDR3 is TGTGCCAGCAGCTTAACGGGACAGTACAATGAGCAGTTCTTC.

The chain uses TRBV6-6 and TRBJ1-6; D is uncertain. V lost 0 bases and J lost 5, with 8 bases in between. The CDR3 extends over 15 amino acids. CDR1 and CDR2 from the germline V gene are MNHNY and SVGAGI (reference sequence). This CDR3 reads CASSYSTQDNSPLHF. CDR3 sequence (DNA): TGTGCCAGCAGTTACTCGACTCAGGATAATTCACCCCTCCACTTT.

This rearrangement joins TRBV5-6 to TRBJ2-2; D is uncertain. This CDR3 has 18 amino acids. Germline CDR1 and CDR2: SGHDT and YYEEEE. V lost 1 base and J lost 2, with 18 bases in between. The CDR3 reads CASSLRSSLQKNTGELFF. The CDR3 region has the DNA TGTGCCAGCAGCTTGCGATCGTCGCTCCAGAAAAACACCGGGGAGCTGTTTTTT.